A selection of T cell receptor beta chains follows, all from one sample in a study of post-analysis software for immune sequencing data. TCRdb redid the calling of the PCR reads with MiXCR, one entry per CDR3 protein. The sample has hundreds of thousands of distinct CDR3 sequences, roughly 27% seen once. Sequences were obtained from blood. The receptors were sampled from a girl between 5 and 17 years old with multiple sclerosis. CDR3s include the opening cysteine and the closing phenylalanine or tryptophan. A D gene is named only where the DNA matches it firmly. Clone size appears in some rows only: once, few, many, or a class for an expanded clone.

abundance	d_gene	v_gene	j_gene	CDR3nt	CDR3aa
-	TRBD2	TRBV10-3	TRBJ2-1	TGTGCCATCAGTGATCCGAGGAAGCGGGAGGGCCTGGGGGACTATGAGCAGTTCTTC	CAISDPRKREGLGDYEQFF
-	TRBD1	TRBV12-3/TRBV12-4	TRBJ1-2	TGTGCCAGCAGTTTAGCGTATAGGGACAGGGACTATGGCTACACCTTC	CASSLAYRDRDYGYTF
few	-	TRBV6-7	TRBJ2-1	TGTGCCAGCAGTCCTACACGCGGGGCTGCCATCAGCTCCTACAATGAGCAGTTCTTC	CASSPTRGAAISSYNEQFF
-	-	TRBV20-1	TRBJ2-7	TGCAGTGCTAGTTGGCGGAGCGAGCAGTACTTC	CSASWRSEQYF
few	TRBD2	TRBV3-1	TRBJ2-1	TGTGCCAGCAGCCAAGATACTAGCGGGGGAAGGCAGTTCTTC	CASSQDTSGGRQFF
-	TRBD2	TRBV3-1	TRBJ2-1	TGTGCCAGCAGCCAAGGCGGACGGGAGGGCCGCCGTGAGCAGTTCTTC	CASSQGGREGRREQFF
-	TRBD1	TRBV28	TRBJ1-5	TGTGCCAGCAGGGACCGGGACAGGAGCTATGGCAATCAGCCCCAGCATTTT	CASRDRDRSYGNQPQHF
once	-	TRBV6-2/TRBV6-3	TRBJ2-1	TGTGTCAGCAGACCCGGACAAGACCATGACAATGAGCAGTTCTTC	CVSRPGQDHDNEQFF
few	-	TRBV9	TRBJ2-5	TGTGCCAGCAGCGCCCGGGCCCCCGTGGAGACCCAGTACTTC	CASSARAPVETQYF
few	-	TRBV12-3/TRBV12-4	TRBJ2-7	TGTGCCAGCAGCCCGTCCCGGGGCATGTACGAGCAGTACTTC	CASSPSRGMYEQYF
few	-	TRBV5-6	TRBJ2-3	TGTGCCAGCAGCCTCCAGGGACGGGGTAGCGTTAGCACAGATACGCAGTATTTT	CASSLQGRGSVSTDTQYF
-	-	TRBV29-1	TRBJ2-1	TGCAGCGTTGAAGACGCCAGAAAAAGCTACAATGAGCAGTTCTTC	CSVEDARKSYNEQFF
-	-	TRBV29-1	TRBJ1-2	TGCAGCGTTGAACAGGGACTATACGGCTACACCTTC	CSVEQGLYGYTF
-	-	TRBV24-1	TRBJ2-5	TGTGCCACCAGTGATTTGTCATTAGGAGGAGGAGAGACCCAGTACTTC	CATSDLSLGGGETQYF
-	TRBD1	TRBV10-3	TRBJ2-7	TGTGCCATCAGACAAGCCGGGACAGGGAATGTCTACGAGCAGTACTTC	CAIRQAGTGNVYEQYF
-	TRBD2	TRBV20-1	TRBJ2-1	TGCAGTGCTAGGCCACTAGCGGGAGGTTTGTATGAGCAGTTCTTC	CSARPLAGGLYEQFF
few	TRBD1	TRBV4-3	TRBJ2-5	TGCGCCAGCAGCCCGGACCAGGACAGGGCCGGAGGGGGTGAGCAGTACTTC	CASSPDQDRAGGGEQYF
-	TRBD1	TRBV28	TRBJ2-5	TGTGCCAGCAGTGCCGGGACAGGGGACGGAGAGACCCAGTACTTC	CASSAGTGDGETQYF
few	-	TRBV2	TRBJ2-5	TGTGCCAGCAGTGAAATCGGGTTACAAGAGACCCAGTACTTC	CASSEIGLQETQYF
few	TRBD2	TRBV4-1	TRBJ2-7	TGCGCCAGCAGCCGTTTAACCGGGACTACCGGCTCCTACGAGCAGTACTTC	CASSRLTGTTGSYEQYF
few	TRBD2	TRBV20-1	TRBJ2-3	TGCAGTGCTAGTACCCCCTCAGCGGGGGGCGGGGTAGGGGATACGCAGTATTTT	CSASTPSAGGGVGDTQYF
-	TRBD1	TRBV6-2/TRBV6-3	TRBJ2-7	TGTGCCAGCAGCCCCCTCCGGACAGGGGACTTCCTTCGCGAGCAGTACTTC	CASSPLRTGDFLREQYF
few	-	TRBV28	TRBJ2-1	TGTGCCAGCAGTTTCCCAACAATGCGGAAGCAGTTCTTC	CASSFPTMRKQFF
-	-	TRBV7-9	TRBJ1-2	TGTGCCAGCAGCCAACCCGTGGGGGGCGAGGGTGGCTACACCTTC	CASSQPVGGEGGYTF
few	TRBD1	TRBV6-5	TRBJ2-5	TGTGCCAGCAGTTCCCAGACCTGGGACAGGGGCCAAGAGACCCAGTACTTC	CASSSQTWDRGQETQYF
-	TRBD1	TRBV6-5	TRBJ2-5	TGTGCCAGCAGGGAGCGGGGACAGGGAAAAGAGACCCAGTACTTC	CASRERGQGKETQYF
-	-	TRBV29-1	TRBJ2-1	TGCAGCGTGAAAGATCGACAGGCCCGCTCCTACAATGAGCAGTTCTTC	CSVKDRQARSYNEQFF
few	TRBD1	TRBV6-1	TRBJ2-1	TGTGCCAGCAACACTAGGGGGCTGGATGAGCAGTTCTTC	CASNTRGLDEQFF
-	-	TRBV14	TRBJ2-3	TGTGCCAGCAGCCACGCGGGGCCTCTATCGGGAGATACGCAGTATTTT	CASSHAGPLSGDTQYF
few	-	TRBV12-3/TRBV12-4	TRBJ2-1	TGTGCCAGCAGTCCCCAGCAGCAAAATGGGGAGCAGTTCTTC	CASSPQQQNGEQFF
-	-	TRBV3-1	TRBJ1-1	TGTGCCAGCAGCCCCGCAGGGGTCGTTATGGACACTGAAGCTTTCTTT	CASSPAGVVMDTEAFF
-	TRBD2	TRBV20-1	TRBJ2-4	TGCAGTGCGCCGACTAGCGGGGGGAGCATTCAGTACTTC	CSAPTSGGSIQYF
-	TRBD2	TRBV4-3	TRBJ2-5	TGCGCCAGCAGCCACAGCGGGAGTCAGTACGAGCACTACTTC	CASSHSGSQYEHYF
-	-	TRBV11-2	TRBJ2-3	TGTGCCAGCAGCCTAATGGACGGGTTCACAGATACGCAGTATTTT	CASSLMDGFTDTQYF
few	-	TRBV20-1	TRBJ1-2	TGCAGTGCTAGAGATTCTCGGGGACCCTATGGCTACACCTTC	CSARDSRGPYGYTF
few	TRBD1	TRBV11-2	TRBJ2-1	TGTGCCAGCAGCCCCGGACAGGGTACAAATGGGTTCTTC	CASSPGQGTNGFF
-	TRBD1	TRBV29-1	TRBJ1-5	TGCAGCGTGGGACAGTCCCCGAATCAGCCCCAGCATTTT	CSVGQSPNQPQHF
-	-	TRBV11-2	TRBJ2-5	TGTGCCAGCAGCTTAACCACTAGCACGAGGGGGGAGACCCAGTACTTC	CASSLTTSTRGETQYF
few	-	TRBV5-1	TRBJ1-6	TGCGCCAGCAGCTCCCGACTGGCCGGACAGTATAATTCACCCCTCCACTTT	CASSSRLAGQYNSPLHF
few	-	TRBV12-5	TRBJ1-1	TGTGCTAGTAGCGTGGGGGATACTGAAGCTTTCTTT	CASSVGDTEAFF
-	TRBD1	TRBV2	TRBJ2-4	TGTGCCAGCAGTGACAGGGGGGCCAAAAACATTCAGTACTTC	CASSDRGAKNIQYF
many	-	TRBV6-4	TRBJ2-1	TGTGCCAGCAGTGAACAGGGTACACACAATGAGCAGTTCTTC	CASSEQGTHNEQFF
-	-	TRBV20-1	TRBJ2-1	TGCAGTGCTACGCAGGGGAGCTCCTACAATGAGCAGTTCTTC	CSATQGSSYNEQFF
few	-	TRBV9	TRBJ2-1	TGTGCCAGCAGCGGCCCGGGACGGAGCTCCTACAATGAGCAGTTCTTC	CASSGPGRSSYNEQFF
-	-	TRBV20-1	TRBJ2-1	TGCAGTGCTAGTCCGGCCGCAGGGGGGTACAATGAGCAGTTCTTC	CSASPAAGGYNEQFF
many	-	TRBV3-1	TRBJ2-5	TGTGCCAGCAGCCAAGGGGAGACCCAGTACTTC	CASSQGETQYF
-	-	TRBV20-1	TRBJ2-1	TGCAGTGCCCTGGGGAGGGGGCGTTATGATGAGCAGTTCTTC	CSALGRGRYDEQFF
-	-	TRBV6-5	TRBJ2-1	TGTGCCAGCAGTTACTCGGCCGAGCAGTTCTTC	CASSYSAEQFF
-	-	TRBV4-1	TRBJ1-2	TGCGCCAGCAGCCAAGAGAGAGTCCGGCACTATGGCTACACCTTC	CASSQERVRHYGYTF
few	-	TRBV29-1	TRBJ2-7	TGCAGCGTTGATGGTGGATACGAGCAGTACTTC	CSVDGGYEQYF
few	-	TRBV4-1	TRBJ1-1	TGCGCCAGCAGCCAAGGTCCGACTGTTGGGACAACTTTCTTT	CASSQGPTVGTTFF
-	TRBD2	TRBV7-2	TRBJ2-3	TGTGCCAGCAGATCAGGCGGGAGCTCAGATACGCAGTATTTT	CASRSGGSSDTQYF
-	-	TRBV5-6	TRBJ2-7	TGTGCCAGCAGCTTGGGGTACGGTACCTACGAGCAGTACTTC	CASSLGYGTYEQYF